What follows are 32 T cell receptor beta chains derived from one specimen sequenced in a study of blood T cell repertoires in COVID-19. Here immunoSEQ multiplex PCR was the method, and the copy in TCRdb shows in-frame clones only, minus some. The sample lists under 100,000 clones, 87% occurring once. The sample comprised peripheral blood. These receptors originate from a man aged 30 to 39 with acute or convalescent COVID-19.

The rearrangement joins TRBV3-1 (or the pseudogene TRBV3-2) to TRBJ2-3; 9 bases line up with TRBD2. Trimming took 1 base from V and 4 from J; bases not matched to a gene: 15. The germline V gene encodes CDR1 LGHDT and CDR2 YNNKEL (reference sequence). This CDR3 has 19 amino acids. The CDR3 DNA follows: TGTGCCAGCAGCCAAGTTCAGGCGGGACTAGCCAGTTACCCAGATACGCAGTATTTT. Its translation is CASSQVQAGLASYPDTQYF.

The rearrangement joins TRBV6-2 or TRBV6-3 to TRBJ2-7, with 7 bases fitting TRBD1. This CDR3 is built from 13 residues. Germline lookup yields CDR1 MNHEY and CDR2 SVGEGT. V lost 6 bases, J lost 7 bases, and 9 bases stayed unmatched. CDR3 region: CASSRSGQAEQYF. CDR3 nucleotides: TGTGCCAGCAGCCGTTCAGGACAGGCTGAGCAGTACTTC.

In its sample, this clone was seen a few times. The chain is built from TRBV9 and TRBJ2-7; 7 bases are a match to TRBD1. After removal of 0 bases from V and 6 bases from J, the junction contained 3 bases not matched to a gene. The V gene's germline CDR1 is SGDLS and CDR2 YYNGEE. The CDR3 spans 13 residues. CDR3 protein: CASSVAAGGEQYF. Here the CDR3 DNA reads TGTGCCAGCAGCGTAGCGGCAGGGGGCGAGCAGTACTTC.

The chain is built from TRBV29-1 and TRBJ2-1; 7 bases align to TRBD2. The CDR3 length is 14 residues. V dropped 3 bases and J dropped 6; count of bases not matched to a gene: 8. Germline assignment: CDR1 SQVTM and CDR2 ANQGSEA. CDR3 region: CSVDLGLHSNEQFF. CDR3 nucleotide sequence: TGCAGCGTTGACTTGGGACTACACTCCAATGAGCAGTTCTTC.

The J gene is TRBJ2-1, the V gene TRBV27; D gene unclear. The CDR3 is made up of 11 amino acids. CDR1 is MNHEY, CDR2 SMNVEV, per germline (reference sequence). V dropped 6 bases and J dropped 7 bases, with 7 bases sitting between them. The CDR3, as DNA: TGTGCCAGCAGGTCGGGTAATGAGCAGTTCTTC. Translation gives CASRSGNEQFF.

The chain joins TRBV5-6 to TRBJ2-7, with 7 bases fitting TRBD1. With 7 bases clipped from V and 0 bases from J, the junction kept 7 bases outside the gene matches. CDR3 length: 14 amino acids. Germline CDR1 SGHDT, CDR2 YYEEEE. As DNA, the CDR3 is TGTGCCAGCTTGGGGCAGGGGGTCTCCTACGAGCAGTACTTC. Translation gives CASLGQGVSYEQYF.

This chain links TRBV27 with TRBJ2-7; D possibly corresponds to TRBD1 (5 bases). The germline V and J ends were trimmed by 5 bases and 6 bases, with 20 bases remaining between them. CDR3 size: 15 residues. CDR1 is MNHEY, CDR2 SMNVEV, per germline (reference sequence). CDR3 sequence: CASSPDSSGVGEQYF. The CDR3 nucleotides are TGTGCCAGCAGTCCCGACAGCTCTGGTGTGGGCGAGCAGTACTTC.

The gene calls are TRBV9 and TRBJ2-7; the match to TRBD2 covers 9 bases. Germline V lookup: CDR1 SGDLS, CDR2 YYNGEE. The CDR3 extends over 15 amino acids. Losses at the gene ends were 0 bases for V and 2 bases for J; bases not matched to a gene: 3. Here the CDR3 DNA reads TGTGCCAGCAGCGTAGGAGGCGGGAGGGCCTACGAGCAGTACTTC. Translation gives CASSVGGGRAYEQYF.

V and J are TRBV7-8 and TRBJ1-3; no clear D. The CDR3 sequence is 17 residues long. Deletions cut 2 bases from V and 0 bases from J, with 14 bases between. CDR1 is SGHVS, CDR2 FQNEAQ, per germline. The CDR3 nucleotides are TGTGCCAGCAGCTTAAATGTGGTCACTCTCTCTGGAAACACCATATATTTT. As protein: CASSLNVVTLSGNTIYF. Together with reference TRBV7-8 and TRBJ1-3, the CDR3 gives the full variable domain: GAGVSQSPRYKVAKRGQDVALRCDPISGHVSLFWYQQALGQGPEFLTYFQNEAQLDKSGLPSDRFFAERPEGSVSTLKIQRTQQEDSAVYLCASSLNVVTLSGNTIYFGEGSWLTVV.

CDR3 residues: CASSQREGELFF. The CDR3 nucleotides read TGTGCCAGCAGCCAGAGGGAAGGGGAGCTGTTTTTT. The J gene is TRBJ2-2, the V gene TRBV3-1 (or the pseudogene TRBV3-2), with a possible D match to TRBD2 (5 bases). With 3 bases removed from V and 8 bases from J, the gap between germline ends came to 7 bases. The CDR3 has 12 residues. Germline V gene sequence: CDR1 LGHDT, CDR2 YNNKEL (reference sequence).

This chain joins TRBV14 and TRBJ2-4; D gene unclear. V lost 1 base, J lost 5 bases, and 9 bases lay in between. This CDR3 is built from 14 residues. The germline V gene encodes CDR1 SGHDN and CDR2 FVKESK. Here the CDR3 reads CASSQGISENIQYF. CDR3 nucleotide sequence: TGTGCCAGCAGCCAAGGTATTAGTGAAAACATTCAGTACTTC.

The rearrangement uses TRBV10-3 and TRBJ2-7, with 10 bases fitting TRBD1. The trim removed 6 bases at V and 1 base at J, leaving 3 bases unmatched. This CDR3 region has 14 residues. Looked up from germline, CDR1 is ENHRY and CDR2 is SYGVKD. CDR3 sequence (DNA): TGTGCCATCAGGGGGGGACAGGGGTCCTACGAGCAGTACTTC. This encodes CAIRGGQGSYEQYF.

This rearrangement joins TRBV11-2 to TRBJ1-6; 7 bases line up with TRBD1. The CDR3 extends over 15 amino acids. After removal of 1 base from V and 5 bases from J, the junction contained 2 bases not matched to a gene. Germline CDR1 and CDR2: SGHAT and FQNNGV. The CDR3 spells CASSLGDRNNSPLHF. The CDR3 coding sequence is TGTGCCAGCAGCTTAGGGGACAGAAATAATTCACCCCTCCACTTT.

The chain has TRBV29-1 and TRBJ2-3, with D perhaps TRBD1 (5 bases). Trimming shortened V by 2 bases and J by 6 bases, and 15 bases separated the two germline ends. Germline CDR1 reads SQVTM; CDR2 reads ANQGSEA. The CDR3 is 14 amino acids. CDR3 nucleotide sequence: TGCAGCGTTGAATCGGTGGACATTGTGGATACGCAGTATTTT. It specifies CSVESVDIVDTQYF.

The chain employs TRBV28 and TRBJ1-1; 7 bases line up with TRBD1. Per germline, CDR1 MDHEN and CDR2 SYDVKM. The CDR3 is 14 amino acids. The V and J ends lost 2 bases and 5 bases, in that order; junction bases with no gene match: 5. CDR3 loop: CASSLQGVWTEAFF. CDR3 nucleotide sequence: TGTGCCAGCAGTTTACAGGGGGTTTGGACTGAAGCTTTCTTT.

J is TRBJ2-7 and V is TRBV12-3 or TRBV12-4; maybe TRBD2 (5 bases). The length of the CDR3 is 11 residues. V lost 7 bases and J lost 5, with 9 bases in between. CDR3 DNA: TGTGCCAGCACTTCCGGGAACGAGCAGTACTTC. Encoded protein: CASTSGNEQYF.

This chain connects TRBV20-1 to TRBJ1-2; maybe TRBD1 (6 bases). The germline V and J ends were trimmed by 3 bases and 6 bases, with 17 bases remaining between them. There are 14 residues in the CDR3. Germline V gene data show CDR1 as DFQATT and CDR2 as SNEGSKA (reference sequence). The CDR3 region is CSASDRSAINGYTF. The CDR3 DNA reads as TGCAGTGCTAGTGACAGGTCGGCTATTAATGGCTACACCTTC.

The chain joins TRBV14 to TRBJ1-1; D gene uncertain. Germline CDR1 reads SGHDN; CDR2 reads FVKESK. Trimming took 0 bases from V and 3 from J, leaving 8 bases between them. The CDR3 is made up of 14 amino acids. The CDR3 loop reads CASSQDPLYTEAFF. For the CDR3, the DNA is TGTGCCAGCAGCCAAGACCCACTCTACACTGAAGCTTTCTTT.

The chain recombines TRBV28 with TRBJ2-2; maybe TRBD2 (5 bases). The CDR3 spans 15 residues. The ends were cut back, 7 bases at V and 6 bases at J, with 18 bases in the middle. The germline gives CDR1 MDHEN, CDR2 SYDVKM. The CDR3, as DNA: TGTGCCAGCAAGTTGAGGGCGACCCCAGCCGGGGAGCTGTTTTTT. It is translated as CASKLRATPAGELFF.

The chain uses TRBV5-1 and TRBJ2-3; the match to TRBD2 covers 9 bases. Germline values: CDR1 SGHRS, CDR2 YFSETQ. The V gene end was trimmed by 0 bases and the J gene end by 1 base; junction bases not matched to a gene: 12. The CDR3 sequence is 19 residues long. CDR3 DNA: TGCGCCAGCAGCTTGGCTACCTTAGTAGCGGGAGAACGCACAGATACGCAGTATTTT. It is translated as CASSLATLVAGERTDTQYF. Using reference TRBV5-1 and TRBJ2-3 for the parts outside the CDR3, the full variable domain is KAGVTQTPRYLIKTRGQQVTLSCSPISGHRSVSWYQQTPGQGLQFLFEYFSETQRNKGNFPGRFSGRQFSNSRSEMNVSTLELGDSALYLCASSLATLVAGERTDTQYFGPGTRLTVL.

The CDR3 DNA reads as TGTGCCACCAGCAGAGATCGGGTCGACGGCGCCTCCTCTGGGGCCAACGTCCTGACTTTC. Its protein product is CATSRDRVDGASSGANVLTF. V and J are TRBV15 and TRBJ2-6; D is ambiguous. The germline CDR1 and CDR2 sequences are LNHNV and YYDKDF (reference sequence). CDR3 length: 20 residues. Trimming removed 0 bases at V and 0 bases at J, with 18 bases between.

The chain recombines TRBV7-9 with TRBJ1-2, with 9 bases fitting TRBD1. CDR3 size: 16 residues. Germline trimming cut 1 base from V and 4 bases from J; bases unmatched to any gene: 7. Germline assignment: CDR1 SEHNR and CDR2 FQNEAQ (reference sequence). CDR3 amino acids: CASSLGTGGLGYGYTF. Here the CDR3 DNA reads TGTGCCAGCAGCTTAGGAACAGGGGGCTTGGGCTATGGCTACACCTTC.

V gene TRBV28 combines with J gene TRBJ2-7; possibly TRBD2 for D (5 bases). V lost 2 bases and J lost 0, with 11 bases in between. The CDR3 runs 15 residues. Germline V gene lookup returns CDR1 MDHEN and CDR2 SYDVKM. The CDR3 bases are TGTGCCAGCAGTTTACAGGACTCAAGCTCCTACGAGCAGTACTTC. Amino acids: CASSLQDSSSYEQYF.

J is TRBJ2-3 and V is TRBV28; 8 bases fit TRBD1. Unmatched junction bases numbered 12, after V lost 6 bases and J lost 7 bases. The V gene's germline CDR1 is MDHEN and CDR2 SYDVKM. This CDR3 is 15 amino acids long. DNA of the CDR3: TGTGCCAGCAGGGCCACAGGGGGTGCCGCTCATACGCAGTATTTT. Translated: CASRATGGAAHTQYF.

This chain joins TRBV2 and TRBJ2-3, with D tentatively TRBD2 (6 bases). The CDR3 is 16 amino acids. Trimming pared 1 base from V and 1 base from J, leaving 12 bases between. In germline, CDR1 is SNHLY, CDR2 FYNNEI. DNA for the CDR3: TGTGCCAGCAGTGAAGATGGGGGAGGCGGCACAGATACGCAGTATTTT. Amino acids: CASSEDGGGGTDTQYF.

This sequence joins TRBV7-2 and TRBJ2-1, with TRBD1 matching over 12 bases. This CDR3 has 16 amino acids. With 4 bases clipped from V and 8 bases from J, the junction kept 9 bases outside the gene matches. CDR1 and CDR2 (germline): SGHTA, FQGNSA. As DNA, the CDR3 is TGTGCCAGCAGCTCGAGAGGGACAGGGGGCGCCGATGAGCAGTTCTTC. Amino acid sequence: CASSSRGTGGADEQFF.

The V and J genes are TRBV2 and TRBJ1-1; D is perhaps TRBD1 (6 bases). The V gene's germline CDR1 is SNHLY and CDR2 FYNNEI. This CDR3 contains 13 residues. The ends were cut back, 9 bases at V and 1 base at J, with 12 bases in the middle. CDR3 sequence: CASKSDRNTEAFF. Here the CDR3 DNA reads TGTGCCAGTAAGTCGGACAGGAACACTGAAGCTTTCTTT. Full variable domain (remainder filled in from reference TRBV2 and TRBJ1-1): EPEVTQTPSHQVTQMGQEVILRCVPISNHLYFYWYRQILGQKVEFLVSFYNNEISEKSEIFDDQFSVERPDGSNFTLKIRSTKLEDSAMYFCASKSDRNTEAFFGQGTRLTVV.

This chain uses TRBV7-2 with TRBJ2-1; D is ambiguous. V shed 2 bases and J shed 9 bases, with 14 bases lying between them. Germline CDR1 reads SGHTA; CDR2 reads FQGNSA. The CDR3 is 14 amino acids. The DNA of the CDR3 is TGTGCCAGCAGCTTAAGCGATCCGCGGAGTGAGCAGTTCTTC. This sequence encodes CASSLSDPRSEQFF.

The rearrangement uses TRBV6-5 and TRBJ2-7, with D perhaps matching TRBD2 (6 bases). Germline CDR1 reads MNHEY; CDR2 reads SVGAGI. CDR3 length: 14 residues. The germline V and J ends were trimmed by 0 bases and 7 bases, with 13 bases remaining between them. The CDR3 nucleotides are TGTGCCAGCAGTTACTCCGGAGGGAGTTGGGAGCAGTACTTC. It specifies CASSYSGGSWEQYF.

V usage is TRBV6-5 and J usage is TRBJ2-2; D might be TRBD2 (5 bases). Germline V gene data show CDR1 as MNHEY and CDR2 as SVGAGI. There are 13 residues in the CDR3. Trimming removed 7 bases at V and 6 bases at J, with 12 bases between. The DNA of the CDR3 is TGTGCCAGCACCCCGGGGAGACCCGGGGAGCTGTTTTTT. Translation gives CASTPGRPGELFF.

The chain employs TRBV7-9 and TRBJ1-2; D may be TRBD1 (6 bases). This CDR3 is 13 amino acids long. Trimming pared 4 bases from V and 7 bases from J, leaving 13 bases between. From germline, CDR1 is SEHNR and CDR2 FQNEAQ (reference sequence). CDR3 sequence reads: CASSSSGEGGYTF. CDR3 nucleotide sequence: TGTGCCAGCAGCTCGTCAGGGGAGGGTGGCTACACCTTC.

V is TRBV5-4 and J is TRBJ1-6; D perhaps matches TRBD1 (5 bases). Germline CDR1 reads SGHNT; CDR2 reads YYREEE (reference sequence). Trimming shortened V by 5 bases and J by 7 bases, and 16 bases separated the two germline ends. The length of the CDR3 is 15 residues. CDR3 in amino acids: CASSKTQRGNSPLHF. The DNA for the CDR3 is TGTGCCAGCAGTAAGACCCAGCGGGGCAATTCACCCCTCCACTTT. The entire variable domain, with the rest obtained from reference TRBV5-4 and TRBJ1-6, is as follows: ETGVTQSPTHLIKTRGQQVTLRCSSQSGHNTVSWYQQALGQGPQFIFQYYREEENGRGNFPPRFSGLQFPNYSSELNVNALELDDSALYLCASSKTQRGNSPLHFGNGTRLTVT.